The rows below give T cell receptor beta chains drawn from one sample of a study of radiotherapy plus CTLA-4 blockade in lung cancer. Libraries were prepared by immunoSEQ multiplex PCR; TCRdb keeps only in-frame clonotypes and omits some of them. The sample has approximately 33,000 clones; almost 80% are singletons. The sample in question was peripheral blood, obtained from a patient treated with radiotherapy plus ipilimumab. These receptors all stem from a human donor with non-small cell lung cancer who had stable disease on radiotherapy plus ipilimumab. Each CDR3 is given with its conserved first and last residue. The order of the fields is D gene, V gene, J gene, clone size, CDR3 length, CDR3 protein, CDR3 DNA. The D gene is left open where the match is weak. Rows may omit the clone size; those that give it use once, few, many or a size class.

>.|TRBV7-2|TRBJ2-3|.|12
CASSLGSGIQYF
TGTGCCAGCAGCTTAGGATCGGGCATTCAGTATTTT
>TRBD1|TRBV5-1|TRBJ1-2|.|14
CASSLETGEYGYTF
TGCGCCAGCAGCTTGGAAACAGGGGAGTATGGCTACACCTTC
>.|TRBV29-1|TRBJ1-4|.|13
CSVGSRANEKLFF
TGCAGCGTTGGGTCAAGGGCGAATGAAAAACTGTTTTTT
>TRBD1|TRBV4-3|TRBJ2-7|.|17
CASSRSGDRGQPYEQYF
TGCGCCAGCAGCCGTAGCGGGGACAGGGGACAGCCCTACGAGCAGTACTTC
>.|TRBV9|TRBJ1-4|.|16
CASSVGGGLSGEKLFF
TGTGCCAGCAGCGTAGGGGGAGGGTTAAGTGGTGAAAAACTGTTTTTT
>.|TRBV18|TRBJ1-1|.|14
CASSLERENTEAFF
TGTGCCAGCTCATTAGAGAGGGAGAACACTGAAGCTTTCTTT
>.|TRBV10-3|TRBJ1-3|.|12
CAITNSGNTIYF
TGTGCCATCACGAACTCTGGAAACACCATATATTTT
>TRBD1|TRBV15|TRBJ2-7|.|14
CATSRRQGEGEQYF
TGTGCCACCAGCAGGCGCCAGGGGGAAGGCGAGCAGTACTTC
>.|TRBV9|TRBJ2-3|.|17
CASSAGVSRPLTDTQYF
TGTGCCAGCAGCGCTGGAGTATCCCGCCCCCTAACGGATACGCAGTATTTT
>TRBD1|TRBV7-8|TRBJ1-2|few|16
CASRMGQSEKNYGYTF
TGTGCCAGCAGAATGGGACAGTCCGAGAAAAACTATGGCTACACCTTC
>.|TRBV5-1|TRBJ2-1|.|12
CASSPHYNEQFF
TGCGCCAGCAGCCCCCACTACAATGAGCAGTTCTTC
>TRBD2|TRBV4-1|TRBJ2-1|.|17
CASSRASGLRRGNEQFF
TGCGCCAGCAGCCGAGCTAGCGGCCTCCGTAGGGGAAATGAGCAGTTCTTC
>TRBD2|TRBV9|TRBJ2-5|.|17
CASSVDPSGGAIQTQYF
TGTGCCAGCAGCGTAGATCCCAGCGGGGGGGCCATTCAGACCCAGTACTTC
>TRBD2|TRBV6-8|TRBJ2-2|.|15
CASSYTSGYTGELFF
TGTGCCAGCAGTTACACTAGCGGGTACACCGGGGAGCTGTTTTTT
>.|TRBV27|TRBJ1-1|.|16
CASSYAARLRDTEAFF
TGTGCCAGCAGTTATGCGGCGAGGTTGCGGGACACTGAAGCTTTCTTT
>.|TRBV27|TRBJ2-3|.|14
CASGGGALVDTQYF
TGTGCCTCCGGAGGGGGGGCGTTGGTAGATACGCAGTATTTT
>.|TRBV28|TRBJ1-5|.|13
CASSAIQGQPQHF
TGTGCCAGCAGTGCAATACAGGGACAGCCCCAGCATTTT
>.|TRBV7-9|TRBJ1-5|.|13
CASSFGMNQPQHF
TGTGCCAGCAGCTTCGGTATGAATCAGCCCCAGCATTTT
>.|TRBV11-2|TRBJ1-1|.|12
CASSPSTMGAFF
TGTGCCAGCAGCCCGAGCACTATGGGAGCTTTCTTT
>.|TRBV19|TRBJ2-2|.|16
CASSIPAAGNTGELFF
TGTGCCAGTAGTATACCGGCGGCAGGGAACACCGGGGAGCTGTTTTTT
>TRBD2|TRBV4-3|TRBJ2-3|.|17
CASSQDKNGGATDTQYF
TGCGCCAGCAGCCAAGATAAGAACGGGGGGGCGACAGATACGCAGTATTTT
>TRBD1|TRBV4-1|TRBJ2-7|few|15
CASSQGQIETYEQYF
TGCGCCAGCAGCCAGGGACAGATTGAGACCTACGAGCAGTACTTC
>.|TRBV7-2|TRBJ2-7|.|15
CASSLEVGRGDEQYF
TGTGCCAGCAGCTTAGAGGTTGGTCGGGGCGACGAGCAGTACTTC
>.|TRBV28|TRBJ2-2|.|12
CASSRPVGELFF
TGTGCCAGCAGCCGCCCTGTGGGGGAGCTGTTTTTT
>.|TRBV5-1|TRBJ1-2|.|15
CASSYGASRVFGYTF
TGCGCCAGCAGCTACGGGGCGAGCAGGGTGTTTGGCTACACCTTC
>.|TRBV5-1|TRBJ1-5|.|14
CASSLGTGDQPQHF
TGCGCCAGCAGCTTGGGTACAGGAGATCAGCCCCAGCATTTT
>.|TRBV11-3|TRBJ1-3|.|15
CASSLEGGSGNTIYF
TGTGCCAGCAGCTTAGAGGGCGGCTCTGGAAACACCATATATTTT
>TRBD2|TRBV27|TRBJ2-5|.|14
CASRTLAPGETQYF
TGTGCCAGCAGAACACTAGCGCCCGGGGAGACCCAGTACTTC
>TRBD2|TRBV9|TRBJ2-3|.|18
CASSAFSGGAWGTDTQYF
TGTGCCAGCAGCGCTTTTAGCGGGGGGGCCTGGGGCACAGATACGCAGTATTTT
>TRBD1|TRBV6-5|TRBJ2-7|.|14
CASSSNDRGYEQYF
TGTGCCAGCAGCTCGAATGACAGGGGGTACGAGCAGTACTTC
>.|TRBV30|TRBJ1-6|.|14
CAWSVLRVDSPLHF
TGTGCCTGGAGTGTTTTAAGGGTGGATTCACCCCTCCACTTT
>TRBD1|TRBV5-1|TRBJ2-7|.|13
CASGQGRSLEQYF
TGCGCCAGCGGACAGGGAAGGTCCCTCGAGCAGTACTTC
>.|TRBV6-5|TRBJ2-2|.|13
CASSYWGGGELFF
TGTGCCAGCAGTTACTGGGGAGGCGGGGAGCTGTTTTTT